Each of the 5 T cell receptor beta chains below was sequenced from the same sample in a study of T cell responses to AZD1222 COVID-19 vaccine. TCRdb keeps only in-frame clones here, not all; method: immunoSEQ multiplex PCR. The sample has about 83,000 clones, roughly 82% seen once; the top ten hold 8.7%. Source: peripheral blood, taken on day 0 of AZD1222 vaccination. The receptor set was obtained from an adult in good health.

The V gene is TRBV7-9, the J gene TRBJ2-1; the D is unclear. CDR1 is SEHNR and CDR2 is FQNEAQ in the germline V gene (reference sequence). V was pared by 4 bases and J by 9 bases, with 13 bases between. The CDR3 is 13 amino acids. The CDR3 loop reads CASSSPRMVEQFF. In DNA form, the CDR3 reads TGTGCCAGCAGCTCCCCGCGGATGGTTGAGCAGTTCTTC. Together with reference TRBV7-9 and TRBJ2-1, the CDR3 gives the full variable domain: DTGVSQNPRHKITKRGQNVTFRCDPISEHNRLYWYRQTLGQGPEFLTYFQNEAQLEKSRLLSDRFSAERPKGSFSTLEIQRTEQGDSAMYLCASSSPRMVEQFFGPGTRLTVL.

V usage is TRBV5-1 and J usage is TRBJ2-7; D is possibly TRBD2 (6 bases). V was trimmed by 0 bases and J by 4 bases, leaving 23 bases between them. Germline V gene lookup returns CDR1 SGHRS and CDR2 YFSETQ. The CDR3 is 18 residues long. The DNA of the CDR3 is TGCGCCAGCAGCTTGGGTCCCACGGGGGATAACATCTTTTACGAGCAGTACTTC. This encodes CASSLGPTGDNIFYEQYF.

The chain joins TRBV5-1 to TRBJ1-1, with D tentatively TRBD1 (6 bases). Trimming took 6 bases from V and 4 from J, leaving 13 bases between them. CDR1 SGHRS and CDR2 YFSETQ come from the germline V gene. This CDR3 is built from 13 residues. CDR3 DNA sequence: TGCGCCAGCACCATAACAGGGCTCACTGAAGCTTTCTTT. It encodes CASTITGLTEAFF.

V is TRBV9 and J is TRBJ1-1; D may be TRBD1 (5 bases). V was pared by 4 bases and J by 8 bases, with 12 bases between. Germline CDR1 SGDLS, CDR2 YYNGEE. CDR3 length: 12 amino acids. The CDR3 DNA follows: TGTGCCAGCAGCCCCCGGGACTCAGAAGCTTTCTTT. Protein product: CASSPRDSEAFF.

This clone showed up just a few times. V usage is TRBV6-5 and J usage is TRBJ1-1; D uncertain. Trimming cost V 4 bases and J 7 bases, with 16 bases left between them. This CDR3 comprises 14 residues. Germline assignment: CDR1 MNHEY and CDR2 SVGAGI. As DNA, the CDR3 is TGTGCCAGCAGTTCCAATCTCGGGGAGTATGAAGCTTTCTTT. The encoded protein is CASSSNLGEYEAFF.